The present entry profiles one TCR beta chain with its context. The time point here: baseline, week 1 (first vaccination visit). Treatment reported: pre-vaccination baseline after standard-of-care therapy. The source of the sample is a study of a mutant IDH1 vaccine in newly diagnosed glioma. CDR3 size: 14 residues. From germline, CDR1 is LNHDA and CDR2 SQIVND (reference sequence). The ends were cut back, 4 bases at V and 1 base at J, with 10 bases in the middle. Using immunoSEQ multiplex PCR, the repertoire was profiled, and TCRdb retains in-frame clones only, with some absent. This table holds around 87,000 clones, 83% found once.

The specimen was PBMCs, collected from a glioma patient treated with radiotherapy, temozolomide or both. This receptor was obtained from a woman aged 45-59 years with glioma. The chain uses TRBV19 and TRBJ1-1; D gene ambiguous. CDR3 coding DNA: TGTGCCAGTAGTAGTCAGACTTGGAACACTGAAGCTTTCTTT. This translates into CASSSQTWNTEAFF.